The clone carrying this T cell receptor (beta chain) came up many times. Its antigen remains unknown. Using its own MiXCR run on the 5' RACE reads, TCRdb lists one record per CDR3 protein. Altogether roughly 700,000 distinct CDR3 sequences are present, over 8.5% being singletons, with the ten largest covering more than 0.75%. This entry comes from a study of identical twins. CDR3 length: 16 amino acids. Trimming at V came to 2 bases and at J to 4 bases, leaving 5 bases not matched to a gene. CDR1 MNHEY and CDR2 SVGEGT come from the germline V gene. The study's findings and limits: Beta out-of-frame twin sharing showed a weaker excess.

The sample was also linked to a second study, of yellow fever vaccine responses in identical twins.

Sequences were obtained from PBMCs. The chain is built from TRBV6-2 or TRBV6-3 and TRBJ2-1, with 10 bases fitting TRBD1. The clonotype comes from a woman aged 18-35 years in good health. The CDR3 nucleotides read TGTGCCAGCAGTTACCCGACAGGGGGCGGTTACAATGAGCAGTTCTTC. As protein: CASSYPTGGGYNEQFF.